One sample yielded the 8 T cell receptor beta chains listed below, sequenced in a study of multiple sclerosis patients with progressive multifocal leukoencephalopathy. Assay: immunoSEQ multiplex PCR; the TCRdb copy retains only in-frame clones and omits some. The sample contains fewer than 35,000 clones, 85% to 95% of which appear only once. Noted time point: before natalizumab initiation. Sequenced: PBMCs. These receptors were taken from a man under 40 with multiple sclerosis.

The chain recombines TRBV11-2 with TRBJ2-3, with a tentative D call TRBD1 (5 bases). The ends were cut back, 2 bases at V and 6 bases at J, with 15 bases in the middle. This CDR3 spans 15 amino acids. Germline V gives CDR1 SGHAT, CDR2 FQNNGV. The CDR3 DNA reads TGTGCCAGCAGCTTATTGGTTGGGGCCCCGGATACGCAGTATTTT. Amino acids: CASSLLVGAPDTQYF.

V gene TRBV13 combines with J gene TRBJ2-7, with 14 nucleotides matching TRBD2. The CDR3 runs to 14 residues. In germline, CDR1 is PRHDT, CDR2 FYEKMQ (reference sequence). J gave up 6 bases and V 8 bases, and 6 bases lay outside the gene matches. The CDR3 region is CASRLAGGPSEQYF. CDR3 DNA sequence: TGTGCCAGCCGACTAGCGGGAGGGCCTAGCGAGCAGTACTTC.

This chain connects TRBV11-3 to TRBJ2-5, with 9 bases identical to TRBD1. J lost 5 bases, V lost 5 bases, and 6 bases had no gene match. The CDR3 runs to 14 residues. Germline CDR1 SGHNT, CDR2 YENEEA. For the CDR3, the DNA is TGTGCCAGCAGCATGAGGACAGGGGAGGAGACCCAGTACTTC. This encodes CASSMRTGEETQYF.

CDR3 bases: TGTGCCAGCAGTCTAGAAGGTGATGAGCAGTTCTTC. Translation: CASSLEGDEQFF. V gene TRBV27 combines with J gene TRBJ2-1; D not resolved. The CDR3 runs 12 residues. From germline, CDR1 is MNHEY and CDR2 SMNVEV (reference sequence). V lost 5 bases and J lost 8, with 10 bases in between.

CDR3 sequence (DNA): TGTGCCAGTAGTATAGATGCGCGGGAGCTGTTTTTT. Translated: CASSIDARELFF. The gene calls are TRBV19 and TRBJ2-2; D gene unclear. The CDR3 runs to 12 residues. V lost 0 bases, J lost 9 bases, and 5 bases lay in between. Germline V CDR1 and CDR2: LNHDA, SQIVND (reference sequence).

This clone has only a few counts. J is TRBJ1-2 and V is TRBV7-9; D not resolved. Deletions cut 3 bases from V and 5 bases from J, with 7 bases between. Germline lookup yields CDR1 SEHNR and CDR2 FQNEAQ (reference sequence). The CDR3 runs to 12 residues. The CDR3 loop is CASSLGSYGYTF. CDR3 sequence (DNA): TGTGCCAGCAGCTTGGGATCATATGGCTACACCTTC.

This chain uses TRBV9 with TRBJ1-6; 7 bases are shared with TRBD1. CDR1 and CDR2 from the germline V gene are SGDLS and YYNGEE. The CDR3 sequence is 16 residues long. The trim removed 4 bases at V and 7 bases at J, leaving 11 bases unmatched. CDR3 sequence reads: CASSTSWGTENSPLHF. The CDR3 DNA follows: TGTGCCAGCAGCACATCATGGGGGACAGAGAATTCACCCCTCCACTTT.

CDR3 region: CSVKQGAADTQYF. The DNA for the CDR3 is TGCAGCGTGAAACAGGGGGCGGCAGATACGCAGTATTTT. V and J are TRBV29-1 and TRBJ2-3, with 9 bases lining up with TRBD1. With 6 bases clipped from V and 4 bases from J, the junction kept 5 bases outside the gene matches. The CDR3 length is 13 residues. The germline V gene has CDR1 SQVTM and CDR2 ANQGSEA.